A selection of T cell receptor beta chains follows, all from one sample in a study of tumor T cells in aggressive B-cell lymphoma. The assay was immunoSEQ multiplex PCR, and TCRdb's table has in-frame clones only and misses some. This sample has over 2,000 clones; roughly 87% occur once, and the top ten carry about 2.6%. The sequencing input was tumor tissue. Receptors originate from an adult with diffuse large B cell lymphoma. The CDR3 runs from the conserved cysteine through the conserved F or W. D genes are given only for firm matches. Clone size appears in some rows only: once, few, many, or a class for an expanded clone.

V,J,size,length,D,DNA,CDR3
TRBV27,TRBJ2-7,.,15,TRBD2,TGTGCCAGCAGTTTATCCCCGGGGGGGGTGGGCGAGCAGTACTTC,CASSLSPGGVGEQYF
TRBV2,TRBJ2-1,.,15,TRBD2,TGTGCCAGCACCGAGACTAGCGGAGTTTTGAATGAGCAGTTCTTC,CASTETSGVLNEQFF
TRBV7-2,TRBJ2-5,few,16,TRBD2,TGTGCCAGCAGCTTATCGGGTAGCGGGAGCAGAGAGACCCAGTACTTC,CASSLSGSGSRETQYF
TRBV28,TRBJ2-7,.,15,.,TGTGCCAGCAGCTCCGTGCACGGGGATCCCCACGAGCAGTACTTC,CASSSVHGDPHEQYF
TRBV7-9,TRBJ2-2,.,15,TRBD1,TGTGCCAGCAGCTCTGACAGGGGTGGCACCGGGGAGCTGTTTTTT,CASSSDRGGTGELFF
TRBV5-1,TRBJ2-1,.,18,.,TGCGCCAGCAGCTTCCGGGACAACCAAATATTCTCCTACAATGAGCAGTTCTTC,CASSFRDNQIFSYNEQFF
TRBV27,TRBJ1-1,.,15,.,TGTGCCAGCAGTTTAGATGGGGGCCAGAACGCTGAAGCTTTCTTT,CASSLDGGQNAEAFF
TRBV30,TRBJ1-1,.,12,.,TGTGCCTGGAGTGTTGGACAGTTTGAAGCTTTCTTT,CAWSVGQFEAFF
TRBV7-6,TRBJ2-5,.,15,.,TGTGCCAGCAGCGTCCGGGGTGCGGGGGCGGAGACCCAGTACTTC,CASSVRGAGAETQYF
TRBV7-2,TRBJ2-7,.,14,.,TGTGCCAGCAGCCCCGAGGAGGGACTTTACGAGCAGTACTTC,CASSPEEGLYEQYF
TRBV28,TRBJ1-3,.,16,.,TGTGCCAGCAGTTTAAGTAACAGAGCCTCTGGAAACACCATATATTTT,CASSLSNRASGNTIYF
TRBV9,TRBJ1-6,.,16,.,TGTGCCAGCAGCGTAGGGGGGGGACGGGAGTATTCACCCCTCCACTTT,CASSVGGGREYSPLHF
TRBV7-7,TRBJ2-5,.,13,TRBD2,TGTGCCGCTGGGGGGGGGTACCAAGAGACCCAGTACTTC,CAAGGGYQETQYF
TRBV7-8,TRBJ2-5,few,18,.,TGTGCCAGCAGCTTTCCAATAACCCCAGGGGTTAGCGAAGAGACCCAGTACTTC,CASSFPITPGVSEETQYF
TRBV6-6,TRBJ1-5,.,14,.,TGTGCCAGCAGTTACGCGGAGAGAAATCAGCCCCAGCATTTT,CASSYAERNQPQHF
TRBV7-2,TRBJ2-7,few,14,TRBD2,TGTGCCAGCAGCCCCCGACTAGCGGGAGGAGAGCAGTACTTC,CASSPRLAGGEQYF
TRBV29-1,TRBJ1-3,.,14,TRBD1,TGCAGCGCTGGACAGGGAGGGGGTGGAAACACCATATATTTT,CSAGQGGGGNTIYF
TRBV7-2,TRBJ2-2,.,14,TRBD1,TGTGCCAGCAGCCCCGGGACAGGGGGGGAGGAGCTGTTTTTT,CASSPGTGGEELFF
TRBV4-1,TRBJ1-1,few,15,.,TGCGCCAGCAGCCAACACGACAGGAGGAACACTGAAGCTTTCTTT,CASSQHDRRNTEAFF
TRBV30,TRBJ2-7,.,14,TRBD2,TGTGCCTGGAGCCATACTAGCGGGGGGGCCGGGCAGTACTTC,CAWSHTSGGAGQYF
TRBV4-1,TRBJ1-2,.,15,.,TGCGCCAGCAGCCAAGGTTTGGGGCTGAACTATGGCTACACCTTC,CASSQGLGLNYGYTF
TRBV29-1,TRBJ2-5,few,13,TRBD2,TGCAGCGTTGGGGCGGGAGGAGGGGAGACCCAGTACTTC,CSVGAGGGETQYF
TRBV4-1,TRBJ2-2,.,13,.,TGCGCCACCATGGACAGGAACACCGGGGAGCTGTTTTTT,CATMDRNTGELFF
TRBV6-5,TRBJ2-7,.,15,TRBD1,TGTGCCAGCAACAAAAACAGGGGAGTGGGAGTCGAGCAGTACTTC,CASNKNRGVGVEQYF